This T cell receptor beta chain is from a study of vaccination and CD4 T cells after COVID-19. Sequencing of cultured CD4+ T cell DNA used the Oncomine TCR Beta short-read assay. TCRdb analysed the PCR reads with MiXCR anew, one entry per CDR3 protein. The data contain about 11,000 distinct CDR3 sequences, about 40% of them seen just once; the ten biggest clones take up approximately 7.7%. Noted treatment: roughly 11-day PBMC culture with coronavirus spike peptide pools or control peptides (ViraFEST assay). Between the trimmed V and J ends, which lost 0 bases and 0 bases, there was a span of 9 bases. The CDR3 is 16 amino acids. Germline assignment: CDR1 MNHEY and CDR2 SVGAGI. Notes on this clonotype: Its antigen is still unknown.

The V and J genes are TRBV6-5 and TRBJ2-1; D ambiguous. The TCR was taken from a human donor who had recovered from COVID-19. Source material: CD4+ T cells from blood, cultured in vitro. The CDR3 nucleotides are TGTGCCAGCAGTTACTCTCGGACGGACTCCTACAATGAGCAGTTCTTC. It encodes CASSYSRTDSYNEQFF.